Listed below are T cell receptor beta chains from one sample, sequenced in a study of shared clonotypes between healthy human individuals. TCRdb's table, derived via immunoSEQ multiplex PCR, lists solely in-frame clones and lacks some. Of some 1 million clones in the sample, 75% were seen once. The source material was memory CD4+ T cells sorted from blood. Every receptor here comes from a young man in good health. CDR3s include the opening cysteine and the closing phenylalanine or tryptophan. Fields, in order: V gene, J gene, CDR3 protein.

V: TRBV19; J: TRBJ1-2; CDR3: CASSMTQGSVYGYTF
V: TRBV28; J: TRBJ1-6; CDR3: CASSAGQFGGSPLHF
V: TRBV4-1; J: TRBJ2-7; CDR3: CASSQDNQIFYEQYF
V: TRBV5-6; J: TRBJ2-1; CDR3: CASSFFRGAMNEQFF
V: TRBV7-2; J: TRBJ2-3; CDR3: CASSNDRVSTDTQYF
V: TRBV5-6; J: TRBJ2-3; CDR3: CASSFRTTTLDTQYF
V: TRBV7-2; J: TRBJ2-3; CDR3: CASSLGGGWNTQYF
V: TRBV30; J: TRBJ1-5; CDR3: CAWKQGASNQPQHF
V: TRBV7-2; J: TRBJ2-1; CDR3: CARPLGRTKGNEQFF
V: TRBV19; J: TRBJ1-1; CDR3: CASGEVGDPVNTEAFF
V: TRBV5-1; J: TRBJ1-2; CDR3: CASSSAGWEHYGYTF
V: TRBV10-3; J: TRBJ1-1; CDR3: CATSHGGNTEAFF
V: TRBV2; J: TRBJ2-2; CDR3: CASILDRWGTGELFF
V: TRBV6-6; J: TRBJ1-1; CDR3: CASTTWSEAFF
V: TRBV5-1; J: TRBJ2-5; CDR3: CASSQGRGQETQYF
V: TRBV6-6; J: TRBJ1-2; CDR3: CASRTGQGWSYTF
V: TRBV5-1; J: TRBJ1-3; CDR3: CASSLGYGNTIYF
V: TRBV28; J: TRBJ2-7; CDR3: CASRLGTAAREQYF
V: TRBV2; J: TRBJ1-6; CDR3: CASSVGQGGNSPLHF
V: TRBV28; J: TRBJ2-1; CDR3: CASSLSQTSHGSEQFF
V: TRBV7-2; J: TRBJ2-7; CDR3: CASSFISYEQYF
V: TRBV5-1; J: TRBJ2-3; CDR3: CASKRTGSSTDTQYF
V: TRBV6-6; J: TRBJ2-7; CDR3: CASSSTGGPSYEQYF
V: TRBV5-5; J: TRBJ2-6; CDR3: CASSGVTFSGANVLTF
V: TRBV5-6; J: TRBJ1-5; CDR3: CASSRAGTGGRQPQHF
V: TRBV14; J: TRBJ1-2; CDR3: CASSQVTGLKEKDGYTF
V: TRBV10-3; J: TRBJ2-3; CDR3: CAIQDRGGTDTQYF
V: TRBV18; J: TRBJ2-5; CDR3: CASSPGQETQYF
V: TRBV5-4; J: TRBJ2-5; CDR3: CASSRDRGHSETQYF
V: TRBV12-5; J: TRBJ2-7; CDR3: CASGEGAHEQYF
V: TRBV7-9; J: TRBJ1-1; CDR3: CASSLKADGTEAFF
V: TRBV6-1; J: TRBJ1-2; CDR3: CASREQGSNLYGYTF
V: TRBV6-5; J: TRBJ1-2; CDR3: CASTRTGGTAGYTF
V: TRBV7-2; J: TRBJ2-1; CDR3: CASSLALAAYNEQFF
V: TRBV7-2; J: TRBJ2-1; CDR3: CASSPTSGRDTGQFF
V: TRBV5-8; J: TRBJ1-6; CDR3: CASSLLTGGNSPLHF
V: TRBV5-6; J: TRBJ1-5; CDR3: CASSLPDQPQHF